This T cell receptor beta chain appears in the sequencing data of a study of OX40 agonist ivuxolimab in advanced cancers. For the study at large: Patients receiving dose escalation had hepatocellular carcinoma, melanoma, renal cell or head and neck cancer.

V lost 1 base and J lost 0, with 10 bases in between. The CDR3 is made up of 15 amino acids. The germline CDR1 and CDR2 sequences are GTSNPN and SVGIG (reference sequence). Clones were read by immunoSEQ multiplex PCR, and TCRdb kept only the in-frame ones, dropping some. The profile shows tens of thousands of clones, roughly 89% of them singletons. The sequence was collected from an adult with an advanced solid tumor such as melanoma, head and neck, liver or kidney cancer. The sequenced sample was CD4+ or CD8+ T cells sorted from blood, obtained in a trial of the OX40 agonist ivuxolimab. The chain employs TRBV30 and TRBJ1-5, with TRBD1 as a possible D gene (6 bases). CDR3 amino acids: CAWSATGISNQPQHF. The CDR3 DNA sequence: TGTGCCTGGAGTGCCACAGGGATTAGCAATCAGCCCCAGCATTTT.